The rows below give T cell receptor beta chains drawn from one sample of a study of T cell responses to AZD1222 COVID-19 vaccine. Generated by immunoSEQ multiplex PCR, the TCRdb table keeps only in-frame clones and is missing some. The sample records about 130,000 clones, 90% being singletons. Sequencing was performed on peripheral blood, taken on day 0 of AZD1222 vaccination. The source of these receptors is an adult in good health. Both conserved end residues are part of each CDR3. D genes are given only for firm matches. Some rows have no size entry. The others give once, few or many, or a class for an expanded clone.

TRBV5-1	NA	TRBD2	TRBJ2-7	CASSLEASGAGEQYF	TGCGCCAGCAGCTTGGAGGCTAGCGGGGCAGGAGAGCAGTACTTC
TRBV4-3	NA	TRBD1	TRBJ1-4	CASSQDRGTGGEKLFF	TGCGCCAGCAGCCAAGATCGGGGGACAGGGGGTGAAAAACTGTTTTTT
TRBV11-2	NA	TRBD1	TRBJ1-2	CASSPEDRSPFYGYTF	TGTGCCAGCAGCCCAGAGGACAGGTCCCCCTTCTATGGCTACACCTTC
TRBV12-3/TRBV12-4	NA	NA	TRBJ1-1	CASNLQDTEAFF	TGTGCCAGCAATCTACAGGACACTGAAGCTTTCTTT
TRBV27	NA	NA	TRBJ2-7	CASRNTLRYEQYF	TGTGCCAGCAGGAACACTCTCCGCTACGAGCAGTACTTC
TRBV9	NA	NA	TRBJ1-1	CASSVGGATEAFF	TGTGCCAGCAGCGTAGGAGGGGCCACTGAAGCTTTCTTT
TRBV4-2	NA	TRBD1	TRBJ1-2	CASSQRDLGRDRIAYGYTF	TGTGCCAGCAGCCAAAGGGACCTCGGACGGGACAGAATCGCCTATGGCTACACCTTC
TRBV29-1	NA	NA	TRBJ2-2	CSFRRGAGYTGELFF	TGCAGCTTCCGCAGGGGGGCAGGGTACACCGGGGAGCTGTTTTTT
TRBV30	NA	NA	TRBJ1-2	CAWSVSGNYGYTF	TGTGCCTGGAGTGTATCAGGGAACTATGGCTACACCTTC
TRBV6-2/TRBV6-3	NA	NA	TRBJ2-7	CASSYKVGEGLGEQYF	TGTGCCAGCAGTTACAAGGTAGGGGAAGGACTCGGCGAGCAGTACTTC
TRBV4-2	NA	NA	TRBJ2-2	CASSQSSLSNTGELFF	TGTGCCAGCAGCCAGTCTTCACTTTCGAACACCGGGGAGCTGTTTTTT
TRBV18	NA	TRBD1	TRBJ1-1	CASSRIQGAMNTEAFF	TGTGCCAGCTCACGGATACAGGGGGCTATGAACACTGAAGCTTTCTTT
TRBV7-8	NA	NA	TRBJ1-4	CASSLESGPEKLFF	TGTGCCAGCAGCTTAGAGTCTGGGCCAGAAAAACTGTTTTTT
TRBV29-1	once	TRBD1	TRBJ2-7	CSVEGAGGDEQYF	TGCAGCGTTGAAGGGGCAGGGGGCGACGAGCAGTACTTC
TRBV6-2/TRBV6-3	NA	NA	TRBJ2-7	CASSYSSPDYEQYF	TGTGCCAGCAGTTACTCGAGTCCGGATTACGAGCAGTACTTC
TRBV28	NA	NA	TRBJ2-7	CASRGTSTYEQYF	TGTGCCAGCAGGGGGACATCGACCTACGAGCAGTACTTC
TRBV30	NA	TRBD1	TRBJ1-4	CAWSKKQGTNEKLFF	TGTGCCTGGAGCAAAAAACAGGGGACTAATGAAAAACTGTTTTTT
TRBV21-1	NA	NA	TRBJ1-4	CASSKEALGRANEKLFF	TGTGCCAGCAGCAAAGAAGCCCTAGGCAGGGCTAATGAAAAACTGTTTTTT
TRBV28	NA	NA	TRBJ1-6	CASSFRGQYNSPLHF	TGTGCCAGCAGTTTTCGAGGGCAGTATAATTCACCCCTCCACTTT
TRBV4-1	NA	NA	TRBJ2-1	CASSQDLGGPLRWQFF	TGCGCCAGCAGCCAAGACCTGGGGGGCCCACTTCGTTGGCAGTTCTTC
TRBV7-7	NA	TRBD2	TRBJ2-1	CASSPLLSGGNNEQFF	TGTGCTAGCAGCCCCCTGTTAAGCGGGGGGAACAATGAGCAGTTCTTC
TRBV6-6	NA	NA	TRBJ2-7	CASSTTGTGYEQYF	TGTGCCAGCAGTACCACCGGGACGGGCTACGAGCAGTACTTC
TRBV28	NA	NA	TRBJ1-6	CASSLASLLNSPLHF	TGTGCCAGCAGTTTGGCCAGCCTCCTTAATTCACCCCTCCACTTT
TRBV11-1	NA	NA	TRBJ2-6	CASALLLATGANVLTF	TGTGCCAGCGCTTTATTGTTGGCTACTGGGGCCAACGTCCTGACTTTC
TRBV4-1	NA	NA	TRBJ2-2	CASSQGRVSRGNTGELFF	TGCGCCAGCAGCCAAGGCCGAGTTTCCAGGGGGAACACCGGGGAGCTGTTTTTT
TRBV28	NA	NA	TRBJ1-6	CASSPGGQWNSPLHF	TGTGCCAGCAGCCCCGGGGGACAATGGAATTCACCCCTCCACTTT
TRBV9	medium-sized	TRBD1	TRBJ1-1	CASTVGGGNTEAFF	TGTGCCAGCACCGTGGGAGGGGGCAACACTGAAGCTTTCTTT
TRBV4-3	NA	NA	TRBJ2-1	CASSLRQDSSYNEQFF	TGCGCCAGCAGCTTGCGACAGGATAGCTCCTACAATGAGCAGTTCTTC
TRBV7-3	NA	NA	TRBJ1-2	CASFNYGYTF	TGTGCCAGCTTCAACTATGGCTACACCTTC
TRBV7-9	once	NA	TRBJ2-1	CASSSTLRGASYNEQFF	TGTGCCAGCAGCTCGACCCTGCGGGGAGCCTCCTACAATGAGCAGTTCTTC
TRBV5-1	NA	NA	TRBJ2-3	CASRGGLHTDTQYF	TGCGCCAGCAGAGGGGGACTCCACACAGATACGCAGTATTTT
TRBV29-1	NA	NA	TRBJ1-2	CSATGSDGYTF	TGCAGCGCCACAGGGTCGGACGGCTACACCTTC
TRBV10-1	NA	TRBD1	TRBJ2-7	CASSDARDSSYEQYF	TGCGCCAGCAGTGATGCCAGGGACAGTTCCTACGAGCAGTACTTC
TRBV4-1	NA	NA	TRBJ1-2	CASSQAPQGGAYGYTF	TGCGCCAGCAGCCAAGCTCCTCAAGGAGGGGCCTATGGCTACACCTTC
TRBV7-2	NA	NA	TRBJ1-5	CASSLAKWVQPQHF	TGTGCCAGCAGCTTAGCGAAGTGGGTTCAGCCCCAGCATTTT
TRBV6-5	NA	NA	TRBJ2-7	CASSRTSRGGEQYF	TGTGCCAGCAGTCGGACGTCAAGGGGAGGCGAGCAGTACTTC
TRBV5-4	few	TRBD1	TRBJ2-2	CASSDSGTGGTGELFF	TGTGCCAGCAGCGACTCCGGGACAGGGGGCACCGGGGAGCTGTTTTTT
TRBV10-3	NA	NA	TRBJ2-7	CAISVTDYEQYF	TGTGCCATCAGCGTAACAGACTACGAGCAGTACTTC
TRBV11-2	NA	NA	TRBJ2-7	CASSLIQGEQYF	TGTGCCAGCAGCTTGATTCAAGGCGAGCAGTACTTC
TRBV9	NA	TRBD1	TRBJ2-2	CASSTGVIDTGELFF	TGTGCCAGCAGTACAGGGGTAATCGACACCGGGGAGCTGTTTTTT
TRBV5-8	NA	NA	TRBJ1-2	CASSLLSNYYGYTF	TGTGCCAGCAGCTTACTAAGCAACTACTATGGCTACACCTTC